The clone carrying this T cell receptor (beta chain) was counted only a few times. What it binds is unknown. The entry originates in a study of T cells in Graves' hyperthyroidism and ophthalmopathy. At the level of the study: Upon initial diagnosis and before any treatment, peripheral blood was collected.

Study-level findings and limits: The majority of expanded thyroid clonotypes above 0.001 also appeared in blood.

Among the patients, aged 18 to 65, hyperthyroidism was newly diagnosed and had lasted under 2 months. The CDR3 extends over 16 amino acids. V was clipped by 3 bases and J by 0 bases, with 12 bases between them. Germline V lookup: CDR1 SGDLS, CDR2 YYNGEE. Regions amplified from RNA transcripts were the TCR beta CDR3 regions. HTBI primers were used for first-round RT-PCR of the TCR CDR3. In TCRdb, the multiplex PCR reads were re-called with MiXCR into one record per CDR3 protein. The sample lists about 770,000 distinct CDR3 sequences, 15% to 20% seen once, with around 15% in the top ten. V gene TRBV9 combines with J gene TRBJ2-2; no reliable D call. Sample: blood. The clonotype comes from a woman between 45 and 65 years old with Graves' hyperthyroidism that later progressed to Graves' ophthalmopathy. This chain's CDR3 is CASSEGGRSNTGELFF. The CDR3 coding sequence is TGTGCCAGCAGCGAGGGTGGTCGATCGAACACCGGGGAGCTGTTTTTT.